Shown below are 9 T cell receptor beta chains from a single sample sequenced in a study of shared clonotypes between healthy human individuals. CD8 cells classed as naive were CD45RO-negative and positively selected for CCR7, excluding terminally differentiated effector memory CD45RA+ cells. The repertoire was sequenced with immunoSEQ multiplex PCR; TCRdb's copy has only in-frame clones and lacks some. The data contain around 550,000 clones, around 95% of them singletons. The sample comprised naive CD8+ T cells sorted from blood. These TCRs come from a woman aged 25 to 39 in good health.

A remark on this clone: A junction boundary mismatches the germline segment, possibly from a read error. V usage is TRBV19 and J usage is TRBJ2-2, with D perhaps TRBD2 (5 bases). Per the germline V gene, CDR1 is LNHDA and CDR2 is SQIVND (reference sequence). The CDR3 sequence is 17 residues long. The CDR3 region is CASSIDTAGAKTGELFF. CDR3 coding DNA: TGTGCCAGTAGTATAGATACGGCGGGTGCGAAGACCGGGGAGCTGTTTTTT.

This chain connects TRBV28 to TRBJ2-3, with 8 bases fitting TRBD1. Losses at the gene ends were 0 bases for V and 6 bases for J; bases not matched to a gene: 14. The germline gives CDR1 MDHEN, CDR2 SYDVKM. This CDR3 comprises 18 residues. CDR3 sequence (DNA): TGTGCCAGCAGTTTATGGGGGCGAGCAGGGGGCGCATCGGATACGCAGTATTTT. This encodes CASSLWGRAGGASDTQYF.

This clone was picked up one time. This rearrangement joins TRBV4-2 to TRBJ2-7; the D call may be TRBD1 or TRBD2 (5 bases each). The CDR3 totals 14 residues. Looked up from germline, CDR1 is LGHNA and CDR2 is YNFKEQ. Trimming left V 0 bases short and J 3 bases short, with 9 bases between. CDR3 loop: CASSQDGTDYEQYF. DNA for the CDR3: TGTGCCAGCAGCCAAGATGGGACCGACTACGAGCAGTACTTC.

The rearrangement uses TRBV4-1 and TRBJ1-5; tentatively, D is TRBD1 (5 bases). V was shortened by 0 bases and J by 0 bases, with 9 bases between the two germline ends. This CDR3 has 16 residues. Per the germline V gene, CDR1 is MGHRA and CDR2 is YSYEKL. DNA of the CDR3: TGCGCCAGCAGCCAAGATGGGGGGAATAGCAATCAGCCCCAGCATTTT. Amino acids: CASSQDGGNSNQPQHF.

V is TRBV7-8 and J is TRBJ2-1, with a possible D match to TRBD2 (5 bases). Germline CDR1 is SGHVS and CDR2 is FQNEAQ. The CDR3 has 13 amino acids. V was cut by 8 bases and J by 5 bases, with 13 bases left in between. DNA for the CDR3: TGTGCCAGCTCAGGACTTCGAAACAATGAGCAGTTCTTC. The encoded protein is CASSGLRNNEQFF.

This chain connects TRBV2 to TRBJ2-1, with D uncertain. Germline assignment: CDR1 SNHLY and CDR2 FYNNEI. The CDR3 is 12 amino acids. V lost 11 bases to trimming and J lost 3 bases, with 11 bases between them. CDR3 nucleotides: TGTGCCGGAAGGACGGACTACAATGAGCAGTTCTTC. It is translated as CAGRTDYNEQFF.

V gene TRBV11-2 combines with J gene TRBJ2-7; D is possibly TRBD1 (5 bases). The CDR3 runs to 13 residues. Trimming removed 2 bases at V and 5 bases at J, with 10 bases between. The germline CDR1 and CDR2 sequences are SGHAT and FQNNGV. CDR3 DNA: TGTGCCAGCAGCTTACAGGGTTCCGACGAGCAGTACTTC. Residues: CASSLQGSDEQYF.

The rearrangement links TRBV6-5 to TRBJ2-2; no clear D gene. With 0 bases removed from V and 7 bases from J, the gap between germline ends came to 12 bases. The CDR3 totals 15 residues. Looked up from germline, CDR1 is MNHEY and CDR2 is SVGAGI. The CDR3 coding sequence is TGTGCCAGCAGTTACTCGGCGCCCCGTATCGGGGAGCTGTTTTTT. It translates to CASSYSAPRIGELFF.

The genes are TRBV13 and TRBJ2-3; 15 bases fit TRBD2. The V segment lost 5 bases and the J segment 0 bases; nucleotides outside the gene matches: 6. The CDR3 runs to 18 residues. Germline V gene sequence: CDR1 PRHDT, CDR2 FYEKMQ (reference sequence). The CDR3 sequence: CASSGLAGGPTSTDTQYF. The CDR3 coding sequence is TGTGCCAGCAGCGGACTAGCGGGAGGGCCTACTAGCACAGATACGCAGTATTTT.